This T cell receptor (beta chain) is drawn from a study of T cell repertoires in cytomegalovirus infection. Study details: Indications came from public TCR beta signatures; they pointed to CMV infection and to a matching HLA type. General study findings and limits: Cumulative public TCR beta family frequency identified carriers of CMV plus the relevant HLA. It was HLA-C-restricted CMV-specific TCR beta clonotypes that dominated the response ex vivo.

This clonotype was seen at least ten times. What it binds is unknown. TCRdb reprocessed the reads via MiXCR and lists one record per CDR3 protein. The sample lists 100,000 to 150,000 distinct CDR3 sequences; about 10% were seen once. The J segment lost 7 bases and the V segment lost 5 bases, leaving 6 bases of the junction unmatched. There are 15 residues in the CDR3. Germline CDR1 SEHNR, CDR2 FQNEAQ (reference sequence). This TCR was sampled from a human donor in good health (CMV status not recorded). Some clones in this sample may be carry-over from other donors' samples. V gene TRBV7-9 combines with J gene TRBJ1-6; the match to TRBD1 covers 9 bases. Sequenced: PBMCs. The CDR3 DNA is TGTGCCAGCAGCACGCCCGGGACAGGGAATTCACCCCTCCACTTT. This codes for CASSTPGTGNSPLHF.